One sample yielded the 7 T cell receptor beta chains listed below, sequenced in a study of blood T cell repertoires in COVID-19 (TCRdb year 2020). The library was generated by the immunoSEQ multiplex PCR assay. The immuneACCESS repertoire file appears here via TCRdb, limited to in-frame rearrangements. These files lack a portion of the clones; in checked studies, under half of the deficit traces to unresolved V genes, and the cause of the others is not known. For this sample there are more than 120,000 clones; about 80% appear just once. The ten most abundant clones make up roughly 4.3% of the sample. Material for sequencing was PBMCs or T cells enriched from blood (not recorded which). These receptors originate from a man between 50 and 59 years old in a cohort exposed to, infected with or recovered from COVID-19 (not recorded which).

This chain joins TRBV5-8 and TRBJ1-5, with TRBD1 as a possible D gene (6 bases). Trimming shortened V by 6 bases and J by 9 bases, and 19 bases separated the two germline ends. Germline loops: CDR1 SGHTS, CDR2 YDEGEE. The length of the CDR3 is 14 residues. The CDR3: CASIRRGGQGPQHF. As DNA, the CDR3 is TGTGCCAGCATCCGGCGGGGGGGCCAGGGGCCCCAGCATTTT.

This sequence joins TRBV28 and TRBJ2-3; TRBD2 might be the D (5 bases). Germline CDR1 reads MDHEN; CDR2 reads SYDVKM. CDR3 size: 16 residues. The V end lost 6 bases, the J end lost 3 bases, and 19 bases lay between the germline ends. CDR3 protein: CASSTEIARSTDTQYF. The CDR3 nucleotides are TGTGCCAGCAGCACGGAAATAGCGAGAAGTACAGATACGCAGTATTTT. Complete variable domain (other parts from reference TRBV28 and TRBJ2-3): DVKVTQSSRYLVKRTGEKVFLECVQDMDHENMFWYRQDPGLGLRLIYFSYDVKMKEKGDIPEGYSVSREKKERFSLILESASTNQTSMYLCASSTEIARSTDTQYFGPGTRLTVL.

This clone was found a few times. The rearrangement joins TRBV7-2 to TRBJ1-1; no reliable D call. The V gene lost 3 bases and the J gene lost 8 bases, with 7 bases spanning the gap. This CDR3 spans 11 amino acids. The germline gives CDR1 SGHTA, CDR2 FQGNSA. For the CDR3, the DNA is TGTGCCAGCAGCTTCACTCGGGAAGCTTTCTTT. This translates into CASSFTREAFF.

The table lists this clone with a few counts. This sequence joins TRBV18 and TRBJ1-4, with 9 positions matching TRBD1. J lost 7 bases, V lost 0 bases, and 6 bases had no gene match. CDR3 length equals 16 residues. Germline V gene sequence: CDR1 KGHSH, CDR2 LQKENI. The CDR3 DNA reads as TGTGCCAGCTCACCACCGACTGGACAGGGGAGTGAAAAACTGTTTTTT. This translates into CASSPPTGQGSEKLFF.

The chain links TRBV14 to TRBJ2-1, with D unclear. With 1 base removed from V and 7 bases from J, the gap between germline ends came to 5 bases. From germline, CDR1 is SGHDN and CDR2 FVKESK. The CDR3 length is 12 residues. This CDR3 reads CASSQALNEQFF. The CDR3 nucleotides are TGTGCCAGCAGCCAAGCGTTGAATGAGCAGTTCTTC.

CDR3 residues: CASSGTGTIQETQYF. In DNA, the CDR3 is TGTGCCAGTAGTGGGACAGGTACCATACAAGAGACCCAGTACTTC. This rearrangement joins TRBV19 to TRBJ2-5, with 8 positions matching TRBD1. V was clipped by 5 bases and J by 2 bases; unmatched bases: 7. Germline loops: CDR1 LNHDA, CDR2 SQIVND (reference sequence). This CDR3 spans 15 amino acids. Together with reference TRBV19 and TRBJ2-5, the CDR3 gives the full variable domain: DGGITQSPKYLFRKEGQNVTLSCEQNLNHDAMYWYRQDPGQGLRLIYYSQIVNDFQKGDIAEGYSVSREKKESFPLTVTSAQKNPTAFYLCASSGTGTIQETQYFGPGTRLLVL.

This clone was seen only once. The rearrangement joins TRBV27 to TRBJ1-1, with TRBD1 as a possible D gene (5 bases). Germline V gene data show CDR1 as MNHEY and CDR2 as SMNVEV (reference sequence). There are 15 residues in the CDR3. Trimming took 4 bases from V and 6 from J, leaving 18 bases between them. CDR3 sequence: CASSYTTVKMSEAFF. The CDR3 region has the DNA TGTGCCAGCAGTTACACGACAGTTAAAATGTCTGAAGCTTTCTTT.